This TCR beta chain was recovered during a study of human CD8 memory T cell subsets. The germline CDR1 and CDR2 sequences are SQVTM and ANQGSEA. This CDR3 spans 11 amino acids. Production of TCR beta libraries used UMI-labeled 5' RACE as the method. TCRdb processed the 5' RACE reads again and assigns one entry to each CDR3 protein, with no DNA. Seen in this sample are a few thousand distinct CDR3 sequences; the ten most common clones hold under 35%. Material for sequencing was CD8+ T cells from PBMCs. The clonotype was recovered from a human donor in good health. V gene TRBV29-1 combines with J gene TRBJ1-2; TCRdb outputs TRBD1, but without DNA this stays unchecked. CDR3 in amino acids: CSVQVTYGYTF.